Below, 32 T cell receptor beta chains from the same sample are listed, as sequenced in a study of shared clonotypes between healthy human individuals. Assay used: immunoSEQ multiplex PCR; TCRdb lists only in-frame clones, some missing. The repertoire holds a few million clones, with just under 95% as singletons. Terminally differentiated effector memory CD45RA+ cells were excluded from the naive CD8 cells, which were CD45RO-negative and positively selected for CCR7. Input material: naive CD8+ T cells from PBMCs. Source of these receptors: a man between 18 and 35 years old in good health. Some clones in this sample may be carry-over from other donors' samples.

The CDR3 spells CASSAPGHPYEQYF. CDR3 coding DNA: TGTGCCAGCAGCGCGCCGGGACACCCCTACGAGCAGTACTTC. The chain combines TRBV9 with TRBJ2-7; weak D call: TRBD1 (6 bases). V was pared by 3 bases and J by 2 bases, with 12 bases between. The CDR3 length is 14 residues. The germline V gene encodes CDR1 SGDLS and CDR2 YYNGEE.

This sequence joins TRBV27 and TRBJ2-7; the match to TRBD2 covers 7 bases. The CDR3 contains 16 residues. The V segment lost 4 bases and the J segment 2 bases; nucleotides outside the gene matches: 11. Per germline, CDR1 MNHEY and CDR2 SMNVEV (reference sequence). CDR3 residues: CASSWVAVGGPYEQYF. CDR3 nucleotides: TGTGCCAGCAGTTGGGTGGCGGTGGGAGGGCCCTACGAGCAGTACTTC.

The chain joins TRBV27 to TRBJ2-3; D is ambiguous. Germline V gives CDR1 MNHEY, CDR2 SMNVEV (reference sequence). Trimming stripped 8 bases from V and 3 bases from J, with 12 bases between. The length of the CDR3 is 13 residues. The CDR3 region is CASAFPGTDTQYF. The CDR3 coding sequence is TGTGCCAGCGCATTTCCCGGGACAGATACGCAGTATTTT.

This clone was seen more than once but under ten times. V is TRBV7-9 and J is TRBJ1-2, with D uncertain. The germline V and J ends were trimmed by 4 bases and 4 bases, with 19 bases remaining between them. CDR3 length: 16 residues. Germline V gives CDR1 SEHNR, CDR2 FQNEAQ (reference sequence). CDR3 sequence reads: CASSSPEEPATYGYTF. CDR3 DNA: TGTGCCAGCAGCTCTCCGGAGGAACCAGCTACCTATGGCTACACCTTC.

The genes are TRBV27 and TRBJ2-7; unclear D gene. V lost 5 bases and J 2 bases, leaving 19 bases between the germline ends. The germline gives CDR1 MNHEY, CDR2 SMNVEV (reference sequence). The CDR3 contains 16 residues. CDR3 sequence: CASSPSTGPRTYEQYF. The CDR3 DNA reads TGTGCCAGCAGTCCCTCAACCGGGCCGAGGACCTACGAGCAGTACTTC.

The chain is built from TRBV7-9 and TRBJ1-2; D is uncertain. Looked up from germline, CDR1 is SEHNR and CDR2 is FQNEAQ (reference sequence). V lost 6 bases, J lost 0 bases, and 14 bases lay in between. This CDR3 is built from 15 residues. The CDR3 nucleotides read TGTGCCAGCAGTCTAAACCCAGGTTCTAACTATGGCTACACCTTC. It yields the protein CASSLNPGSNYGYTF.

This chain uses TRBV29-1 with TRBJ2-1, with D possibly matching TRBD2 (6 bases). Trimming took 3 bases from V and 2 from J, leaving 11 bases between them. The CDR3 is made up of 14 amino acids. Germline lookup yields CDR1 SQVTM and CDR2 ANQGSEA. In DNA form, the CDR3 reads TGCAGCGTTGATTTAGCGGCAACCTACAATGAGCAGTTCTTC. It is translated as CSVDLAATYNEQFF.

The J gene is TRBJ2-1, the V gene TRBV5-4, with D unclear. V lost 1 base and J lost 8, with 13 bases in between. Germline-derived CDR1 and CDR2 are SGHNT and YYREEE (reference sequence). The CDR3 is made up of 14 amino acids. The chain's CDR3 is CASSLTPSRDEQFF. The CDR3 nucleotides are TGTGCCAGCAGCTTGACCCCTTCGCGCGATGAGCAGTTCTTC.

The CDR3 here is CAWSVVRGRSDTQYF. The CDR3 DNA is TGTGCCTGGAGTGTAGTCCGGGGGCGGTCAGATACGCAGTATTTT. The gene calls are TRBV30 and TRBJ2-3; possibly TRBD1 or TRBD2 for D (6 bases each). V lost 0 bases and J lost 4, with 14 bases in between. This CDR3 comprises 15 residues. Germline V gene lookup returns CDR1 GTSNPN and CDR2 SVGIG (reference sequence).

This chain connects TRBV6-1 to TRBJ2-7; 9 positions match TRBD1. The CDR3 is 16 residues long. Germline V CDR1 and CDR2: MNHNS, SASEGT. V was clipped by 0 bases and J by 2 bases; unmatched bases: 5. For the CDR3, the DNA is TGTGCCAGCAGTGAAGCCTCGACAGGGGGGCCCTACGAGCAGTACTTC. This sequence encodes CASSEASTGGPYEQYF.

The V and J genes are TRBV5-4 and TRBJ1-4; TRBD1 aligns across 7 bases. The junction had 8 bases not matched to a gene; V was cut back by 1 base and J by 2 bases. Germline V lookup: CDR1 SGHNT, CDR2 YYREEE (reference sequence). The CDR3 consists of 17 residues. Written as DNA, the CDR3 is TGTGCCAGCAGCTTGTATGACCAGGGGGAGACTAATGAAAAACTGTTTTTT. Amino acids: CASSLYDQGETNEKLFF.

The CDR3 DNA reads as TGTGCCAGCAGACCGGACAGGACTTTCTACGAGCAGTACTTC. It encodes CASRPDRTFYEQYF. The chain couples TRBV5-5 to TRBJ2-7; 7 bases are a match to TRBD1. V gave up 5 bases and J gave up 3 bases; unmatched junction bases: 8. Germline CDR1 is SGHKS and CDR2 is YYEKEE (reference sequence). CDR3 size: 14 residues.

In this sample, this clone turned up once. The rearrangement joins TRBV28 to TRBJ1-4; D is unclear. CDR1 is MDHEN, CDR2 SYDVKM, per germline. This CDR3 has 17 residues. Deletions cut 4 bases from V and 5 bases from J, with 20 bases between. The CDR3 region is CASSYRYFRNPNEKLFF. CDR3 nucleotide sequence: TGTGCCAGCAGTTACCGATACTTTAGGAATCCGAATGAAAAACTGTTTTTT.

J is TRBJ1-2 and V is TRBV10-3; TRBD1 matches 12 bases. Germline V lookup: CDR1 ENHRY, CDR2 SYGVKD. Trimming at V came to 10 bases and at J to 7 bases, leaving 13 bases not matched to a gene. The CDR3 covers 15 residues. In DNA form, the CDR3 reads TGTGCCACCTTCCTCCCGGGACAGGGGGCGTCTGGCTACACCTTC. Amino acids: CATFLPGQGASGYTF.

V gene TRBV27 combines with J gene TRBJ2-6; D gene unclear. Germline V lookup: CDR1 MNHEY, CDR2 SMNVEV (reference sequence). The CDR3 contains 15 residues. Deletions cut 0 bases from V and 6 bases from J, with 9 bases between. The CDR3 coding sequence is TGTGCCAGCAGTTTATCCCAAAGATCGGCCAACGTCCTGACTTTC. This translates into CASSLSQRSANVLTF.

Written as DNA, the CDR3 is TGTGCCAGCACAGGGGGCAACTACAATGAGCAGTTCTTC. This sequence encodes CASTGGNYNEQFF. The chain carries TRBV9 and TRBJ2-1, with 8 nucleotides matching TRBD1. Germline V gene data show CDR1 as SGDLS and CDR2 as YYNGEE. The length of the CDR3 is 13 residues. Germline trimming cut 6 bases from V and 3 bases from J; bases unmatched to any gene: 2.

The chain joins TRBV5-1 to TRBJ2-5; 8 bases match TRBD1. This CDR3 region has 17 residues. CDR1 is SGHRS and CDR2 is YFSETQ in the germline V gene. V gave up 4 bases and J gave up 1 base; unmatched junction bases: 12. This CDR3 is CASSLLTRDRSQETQYF. CDR3 coding DNA: TGCGCCAGCAGCCTTCTCACCCGGGACAGGAGCCAAGAGACCCAGTACTTC.

On this clone: Other DNA sequences within the sample encode an identical CDR3. The chain couples TRBV27 to TRBJ2-1, with 11 bases aligning to TRBD2. CDR1 and CDR2 from the germline V gene are MNHEY and SMNVEV (reference sequence). CDR3 length: 15 residues. V lost 6 bases and J lost 0; bases outside the gene matches: 1. CDR3 sequence reads: CASSLAGGSYNEQFF. The CDR3 DNA reads TGTGCCAGCAGCCTAGCGGGAGGCTCCTACAATGAGCAGTTCTTC.

This chain uses TRBV9 with TRBJ2-5, with 15 bases that match TRBD2. Germline CDR1 and CDR2: SGDLS and YYNGEE. J was trimmed by 4 bases and V by 4 bases; bases with no gene match: 8. This CDR3 has 17 amino acids. CDR3 sequence reads: CASSLGLAGGPGETQYF. The CDR3 nucleotides read TGTGCCAGCAGCCTCGGACTAGCGGGAGGGCCGGGAGAGACCCAGTACTTC.

CDR3 DNA sequence: TGTGCCAGCAGCCCTCCAGGGGTGGCCACAGATACGCAGTATTTT. Translated, it gives CASSPPGVATDTQYF. The genes are TRBV7-9 and TRBJ2-3; D possibly corresponds to TRBD1 (6 bases). The germline CDR1 and CDR2 sequences are SEHNR and FQNEAQ (reference sequence). V shed 5 bases and J shed 2 bases, with 14 bases lying between them. The CDR3 extends over 15 amino acids.

The J gene is TRBJ2-5, the V gene TRBV30, with TRBD2 matching over 8 bases. The V gene's germline CDR1 is GTSNPN and CDR2 SVGIG (reference sequence). The CDR3 covers 11 residues. V lost 5 bases and J lost 5; bases outside the gene matches: 1. The CDR3 bases are TGTGCCTGGGCTAGCGGGGAGACCCAGTACTTC. Residues: CAWASGETQYF.

The CDR3 is CASSSKGGPSYEQYF. The CDR3 DNA sequence: TGTGCCAGCAGTTCCAAGGGAGGCCCCTCCTACGAGCAGTACTTC. The chain joins TRBV13 to TRBJ2-7, with D perhaps TRBD2 (6 bases). This CDR3 comprises 15 residues. The germline V and J ends were trimmed by 6 bases and 0 bases, with 15 bases remaining between them. Germline lookup yields CDR1 PRHDT and CDR2 FYEKMQ (reference sequence). The variable domain in full, with the rest retrieved from reference TRBV13 and TRBJ2-7, is AAGVIQSPRHLIKEKRETATLKCYPIPRHDTVYWYQQGPGQDPQFLISFYEKMQSDKGSIPDRFSAQQFSDYHSELNMSSLELGDSALYFCASSSKGGPSYEQYFGPGTRLTVT.

The V gene is TRBV6-1, the J gene TRBJ2-7; TRBD2 matches at 8 bases. The CDR3 runs to 17 residues. The junction had 17 bases not matched to a gene; V was cut back by 3 bases and J by 7 bases. Germline V CDR1 and CDR2: MNHNS, SASEGT. DNA for the CDR3: TGTGCCAGCAGTGAGGGACTGGTGGCACTAGCGGCGCCGGAGCAGTACTTC. Translating it yields CASSEGLVALAAPEQYF.

J is TRBJ2-1 and V is TRBV4-1; TRBD2 might be the D (6 bases). The CDR3 length is 12 residues. Between the trimmed V and J ends, which lost 8 bases and 7 bases, there was a span of 12 bases. The germline CDR1 and CDR2 sequences are MGHRA and YSYEKL. The CDR3 here is CASRMGGNEQFF. In nucleotides, the CDR3 is TGCGCCAGCCGAATGGGGGGAAATGAGCAGTTCTTC.

This sequence joins TRBV5-1 and TRBJ1-4, with D tentatively TRBD1 (5 bases). Trimming cost V 5 bases and J 6 bases, with 14 bases left between them. CDR1 SGHRS and CDR2 YFSETQ come from the germline V gene. This CDR3 is 14 amino acids long. CDR3 nucleotides: TGCGCCAGCAGATCAGGGTGGCAGGATGAAAAACTGTTTTTT. Amino acids: CASRSGWQDEKLFF.

This chain connects TRBV5-1 to TRBJ2-3; 8 nucleotides align to TRBD2. This CDR3 has 16 residues. The ends lost 4 bases at V and 4 bases at J; junction bases unmatched: 11. Looked up from germline, CDR1 is SGHRS and CDR2 is YFSETQ. The CDR3 reads CASSPPQRERSDTQYF. Written as DNA, the CDR3 is TGCGCCAGCAGCCCGCCTCAGCGGGAGCGGTCAGATACGCAGTATTTT.

The chain carries TRBV5-1 and TRBJ2-1; TRBD2 matches at 7 bases. Looked up from germline, CDR1 is SGHRS and CDR2 is YFSETQ. V lost 3 bases to trimming and J lost 2 bases; unmatched junction nucleotides: 8. The CDR3 contains 16 residues. CDR3 amino acids: CASSWSSSGTYNEQFF. The CDR3 nucleotides read TGCGCCAGCAGCTGGTCATCTAGCGGAACCTACAATGAGCAGTTCTTC.

The genes are TRBV4-3 and TRBJ2-1, with 13 bases fitting TRBD2. Germline assignment: CDR1 LGHNA and CDR2 YSLEER. V lost 4 bases, J lost 7 bases, and 13 bases stayed unmatched. This CDR3 region has 18 residues. CDR3 in amino acids: CASSRSGSALAGGNEQFF. CDR3 DNA sequence: TGCGCCAGCAGCCGCAGCGGATCGGCACTAGCGGGAGGGAATGAGCAGTTCTTC.

V gene TRBV9 combines with J gene TRBJ1-3; 7 bases agree with TRBD1. Germline CDR1 and CDR2: SGDLS and YYNGEE. This CDR3 comprises 16 residues. V was pared by 3 bases and J by 0 bases, with 6 bases of the junction left unmatched. The CDR3 DNA sequence: TGTGCCAGCAGCGCCTCCCAGGGGGTCTCTGGAAACACCATATATTTT. Its protein product is CASSASQGVSGNTIYF.

This clone was detected only once. The chain uses TRBV11-3 and TRBJ2-7; D gene uncertain. The CDR3 is 13 residues long. Per the germline V gene, CDR1 is SGHNT and CDR2 is YENEEA. The V end was cut by 5 bases, the J end by 2 bases, with 10 bases between. CDR3 nucleotide sequence: TGTGCCAGCAGCCGGACCCCGACCTACGAGCAGTACTTC. Translated: CASSRTPTYEQYF.

The chain couples TRBV6-6 to TRBJ2-1; D gene unclear. CDR3 size: 13 residues. Trimming shortened V by 7 bases and J by 4 bases, and 11 bases separated the two germline ends. From germline, CDR1 is MNHNY and CDR2 SVGAGI (reference sequence). The DNA of the CDR3 is TGTGCCAGCACCCAGGTTTCGTACAATGAGCAGTTCTTC. This codes for CASTQVSYNEQFF.

On this clone: Other DNA sequences in this specimen translate into the identical CDR3. The CDR3 region has the DNA TGTGCCAGCAGCTTGGGGACAGGGAATCAGCCCCAGCATTTT. This gives the protein CASSLGTGNQPQHF. This sequence joins TRBV5-6 and TRBJ1-5, with TRBD1 matching over 8 bases. The ends lost 0 bases at V and 4 bases at J; junction bases unmatched: 0. This CDR3 region has 14 residues. The germline V gene encodes CDR1 SGHDT and CDR2 YYEEEE.